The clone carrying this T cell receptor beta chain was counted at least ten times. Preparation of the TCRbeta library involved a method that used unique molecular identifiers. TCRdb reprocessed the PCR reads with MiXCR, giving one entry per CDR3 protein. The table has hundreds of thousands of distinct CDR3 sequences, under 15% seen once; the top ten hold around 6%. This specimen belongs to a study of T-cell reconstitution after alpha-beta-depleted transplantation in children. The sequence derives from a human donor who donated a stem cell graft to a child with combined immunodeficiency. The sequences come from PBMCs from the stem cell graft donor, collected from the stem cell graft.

The CDR3 sequence: CASSGQGGANVLTF. As DNA, the CDR3 is TGTGCCAGCTCCGGACAGGGTGGGGCCAACGTCCTGACTTTC. The rearrangement joins TRBV6-4 to TRBJ2-6; 8 positions agree with TRBD1. From germline, CDR1 is MRHNA and CDR2 SNTAGT. V was pared by 8 bases and J by 3 bases, with 3 bases of the junction left unmatched. The CDR3 length is 14 residues.